The clone carrying this T cell receptor (beta chain) was observed a single time. Antigen: not known. The source of the sample is a study of T cell responses to AZD1222 COVID-19 vaccine. This CDR3 region has 15 residues. The V segment lost 3 bases and the J segment 2 bases; nucleotides outside the gene matches: 4. Germline-derived CDR1 and CDR2 are KGHSH and LQKENI. Overall study results and limits: Baseline serostatus was positive in only six or seven AZD1222 recipients. The donor group comprised mostly white British people and more females; the analysis possibly underestimated clonal diversity. The span of vaccine-associated CD4 TCRs extended across spike, with dominance at 160-218 and 743-854.

Some clones are missing from TCRdb's copy, which holds only in-frame ones; the method was immunoSEQ multiplex PCR. The table lists about 120,000 clones, around 81% of them singletons. The sequencing used peripheral blood, collected on day 0 of AZD1222 vaccination. This clonotype originated in an adult in good health. The rearrangement uses TRBV18 and TRBJ2-1; 7 bases match TRBD1. The CDR3 spells CASSPRGNTYNEQFF. In DNA, the CDR3 is TGTGCCAGCTCACCCAGGGGGAACACCTACAATGAGCAGTTCTTC.